The text below deals with one TCR beta chain. The age range of participants was about 18 to 90 years, with residence in under 30 US areas. Clinical histories supplied by participants themselves formed the basis of cohort assignment. The authors' processing: Estimation of nucleated cell counts was performed using reference gene primer amplification. Sequencing used immunoSEQ multiplex PCR; TCRdb keeps in-frame clones, though not all of them. V and J calls plus clone size are reproduced from that table; the DNA served to infer D and trimming. Of roughly 360,000 clones in the sample, more than 75% are singletons; the top ten hold 0.95% to 1%. This sample was included in a study of blood T cell repertoires in COVID-19. The sequence was collected from a woman aged 25 to 39 with acute COVID-19. The sample comprised PBMCs or T cells enriched from blood (not recorded which).

The CDR3 DNA is TGCGCCAGCAGCTTGGGGTCGGGACAGCATAATTCACCCCTCCACTTT. Protein sequence: CASSLGSGQHNSPLHF. This chain links TRBV5-1 with TRBJ1-6; the match to TRBD1 covers 7 bases. Germline trimming cut 0 bases from V and 5 bases from J; bases unmatched to any gene: 5. The CDR3 totals 16 residues. Germline V gives CDR1 SGHRS, CDR2 YFSETQ.